These 25 T cell receptor beta chains were sequenced from one sample in a study of radiotherapy plus CTLA-4 blockade in lung cancer. Produced via immunoSEQ multiplex PCR; TCRdb's table is partial and in-frame only. The table includes tens of thousands of clones, 77% detected once. The sequencing here drew on peripheral blood, taken from a patient treated with radiotherapy plus ipilimumab. The receptors shown here come from a human donor with non-small cell lung cancer who had a partial response to radiotherapy plus ipilimumab.

The chain links TRBV4-1 to TRBJ2-3; D uncertain. This CDR3 is built from 16 residues. V lost 0 bases and J lost 3, with 13 bases in between. The V gene's germline CDR1 is MGHRA and CDR2 YSYEKL. CDR3 DNA: TGCGCCAGCAGCCAAGAAGCCACAGTTATAACAGATACGCAGTATTTT. It translates to CASSQEATVITDTQYF.

The V and J genes are TRBV5-4 and TRBJ2-7, with 8 positions matching TRBD1. Germline-derived CDR1 and CDR2 are SGHNT and YYREEE (reference sequence). Losses at the gene ends were 4 bases for V and 2 bases for J; bases not matched to a gene: 5. The CDR3 sequence is 14 residues long. The CDR3 reads CASSLDRGPYEQYF. The CDR3 DNA follows: TGTGCCAGCAGCCTCGACAGGGGCCCCTACGAGCAGTACTTC.

Relative to its sample, this clone is medium-sized. The V gene is TRBV27, the J gene TRBJ1-5, with 9 bases fitting TRBD1. The CDR3 spans 15 residues. Germline V gene sequence: CDR1 MNHEY, CDR2 SMNVEV (reference sequence). V trimming: 5 bases; J trimming: 6 bases; junction bases outside the gene matches: 8. CDR3 region: CASSGAGTGSQPQHF. The CDR3 nucleotides are TGTGCCAGCAGTGGGGCGGGGACAGGGTCTCAGCCCCAGCATTTT.

The chain uses TRBV25-1 and TRBJ2-2; 7 bases are a match to TRBD1. The germline CDR1 and CDR2 sequences are MGHDK and SYGVNS. The CDR3 runs to 16 residues. V was clipped by 3 bases and J by 8 bases; unmatched bases: 12. The CDR3 spells CASSDRADRTPGELFF. CDR3 DNA: TGTGCCAGCAGTGACCGAGCGGACAGGACACCGGGGGAGCTGTTTTTT. The full variable domain, its missing parts supplied by reference TRBV25-1 and TRBJ2-2, is EADIYQTPRYLVIGTGKKITLECSQTMGHDKMYWYQQDPGMELHLIHYSYGVNSTEKGDLSSESTVSRIRTEHFPLTLESARPSHTSQYLCASSDRADRTPGELFFGEGSRLTVL.

V and J are TRBV11-2 and TRBJ1-3, with a possible D match to TRBD1 (5 bases). Germline CDR1 is SGHAT and CDR2 is FQNNGV. The CDR3 extends over 14 amino acids. Trimming removed 5 bases from V and 0 bases from J, with 8 bases in between. The CDR3 spells CASSPTVSGNTIYF. CDR3 coding DNA: TGTGCCAGCAGCCCGACAGTCTCTGGAAACACCATATATTTT.

This clone was counted between two and nine times. V is TRBV19 and J is TRBJ1-4, with 7 bases aligning to TRBD1. V shed 3 bases, J shed 5 bases, and the junction held 3 bases outside the gene matches. CDR1 is LNHDA and CDR2 is SQIVND in the germline V gene (reference sequence). CDR3 length equals 14 residues. The CDR3 bases are TGTGCCAGTAGTATTCCGGGACAGAATGAAAAACTGTTTTTT. Encoded protein: CASSIPGQNEKLFF.

This chain links TRBV21-1 with TRBJ2-7; the D call TRBD1 from the table was never checked on the DNA. TRBV21-1 is designated a pseudogene. CDR3 size: 17 residues. This CDR3 reads CASSKMLQGISSYEQYF. Here the CDR3 DNA reads TGTGCCAGCAGCAAAATGCTACAGGGGATCAGCTCCTACGAGCAGTACTTC.

The chain links TRBV6-6 to TRBJ1-5; D remains ambiguous. The CDR3 has 13 amino acids. V was trimmed by 5 bases and J by 5 bases, leaving 10 bases between them. Germline CDR1 and CDR2: MNHNY and SVGAGI (reference sequence). The CDR3 DNA follows: TGTGCCAGCAGTCAGGCGAGGGATCAGCCCCAGCATTTT. Its protein product is CASSQARDQPQHF.

The chain combines TRBV7-3 with TRBJ2-5; D perhaps matches TRBD2 (8 bases). The CDR3 is 15 amino acids. V was clipped by 5 bases and J by 4 bases, with 17 bases between them. The germline CDR1 and CDR2 sequences are SGHTA and FQGTGA. The CDR3 region has the DNA TGTGCCAGCAGCCGAGGGGGCGGGGGGCGAGAGACCCAGTACTTC. Its translation is CASSRGGGGRETQYF.

This clone was found once. The chain carries TRBV7-2 and TRBJ1-5; 9 nucleotides agree with TRBD1. CDR3 length: 15 residues. J lost 6 bases, V lost 6 bases, and 9 bases had no gene match. The germline gives CDR1 SGHTA, CDR2 FQGNSA. The CDR3 nucleotides are TGTGCCAGCAGTACGGGACAGGGAATTAGTCAGCCCCAGCATTTT. It codes for CASSTGQGISQPQHF.

V gene TRBV9 combines with J gene TRBJ2-5, with 13 bases aligning to TRBD2. CDR1 SGDLS and CDR2 YYNGEE come from the germline V gene. CDR3 length equals 16 residues. V lost 4 bases to trimming and J lost 2 bases; unmatched junction nucleotides: 5. CDR3 protein: CASSTRLAGGQETQYF. CDR3 in DNA: TGTGCCAGCAGCACCCGACTAGCGGGGGGACAAGAGACCCAGTACTTC.

The chain recombines TRBV28 with TRBJ1-4; 7 bases map to TRBD1. V shed 6 bases, J shed 8 bases, and the junction held 12 bases outside the gene matches. The CDR3 runs 15 residues. In germline, CDR1 is MDHEN, CDR2 SYDVKM. The CDR3 coding sequence is TGTGCCAGCAGCCCGGCCGGGCAGGGGGGAGAAAAACTGTTTTTT. Translation gives CASSPAGQGGEKLFF.

The V call is TRBV19, the J call TRBJ2-4, with D tentatively TRBD2 (6 bases). Germline V CDR1 and CDR2: LNHDA, SQIVND (reference sequence). The CDR3 contains 14 residues. Trimming removed 3 bases at V and 0 bases at J, with 6 bases between. For the CDR3, the DNA is TGTGCCAGTAGTATGGGGGGAGCCAAAAACATTCAGTACTTC. It is translated as CASSMGGAKNIQYF.

The rearrangement links TRBV6-5 to TRBJ2-7; 7 positions match TRBD1. Germline V gives CDR1 MNHEY, CDR2 SVGAGI. Trimming took 0 bases from V and 0 from J; bases not matched to a gene: 2. This CDR3 contains 15 residues. CDR3 in amino acids: CASSYSGTASYEQYF. The CDR3 DNA reads as TGTGCCAGCAGTTACTCGGGGACAGCCTCCTACGAGCAGTACTTC.

The chain combines TRBV6-5 with TRBJ2-1; TRBD2 matches 9 bases. J was trimmed by 6 bases and V by 6 bases; bases with no gene match: 9. CDR1 and CDR2 from the germline V gene are MNHEY and SVGAGI. The CDR3 has 15 amino acids. CDR3 DNA sequence: TGTGCCAGCAGCCGAGCGGGGGGTGGGGTCAATGAGCAGTTCTTC. Translated, it gives CASSRAGGGVNEQFF.

This clone appeared once. The V call is TRBV7-2, the J call TRBJ2-1; 11 bases fit TRBD1. V was pared by 5 bases and J by 2 bases, with 5 bases of the junction left unmatched. Germline loops: CDR1 SGHTA, CDR2 FQGNSA. There are 16 residues in the CDR3. CDR3 sequence (DNA): TGTGCCAGCAGCCTGGGACAGGGGGGGACCTACAATGAGCAGTTCTTC. It translates to CASSLGQGGTYNEQFF.

The rearrangement joins TRBV10-3 to TRBJ1-2; perhaps TRBD1 as D (6 bases). Germline V CDR1 and CDR2: ENHRY, SYGVKD. The CDR3 extends over 16 amino acids. Trimming cost V 0 bases and J 3 bases, with 14 bases left between them. The CDR3 bases are TGTGCCATCAGTGAGTCGGACAGTCAACGGGACTATGGCTACACCTTC. Encoded protein: CAISESDSQRDYGYTF.

This clone occurred once. V usage is TRBV20-1 and J usage is TRBJ2-5; D not certain. This CDR3 contains 10 residues. V lost 3 bases, J lost 5 bases, and 4 bases lay in between. Germline V lookup: CDR1 DFQATT, CDR2 SNEGSKA (reference sequence). CDR3 region: CSASQETQYF. CDR3 in DNA: TGCAGTGCTAGTCAGGAGACCCAGTACTTC.

The J gene is TRBJ2-7, the V gene TRBV9; D remains unclear. Per germline, CDR1 SGDLS and CDR2 YYNGEE. The CDR3 consists of 14 residues. Trimming removed 0 bases at V and 0 bases at J, with 7 bases between. Written as DNA, the CDR3 is TGTGCCAGCAGCGTAGGACGGAGCTCCTACGAGCAGTACTTC. This sequence encodes CASSVGRSSYEQYF.

This chain uses TRBV7-3 with TRBJ2-1; the match to TRBD2 covers 12 bases. CDR1 SGHTA and CDR2 FQGTGA come from the germline V gene. V dropped 0 bases and J dropped 8; count of bases not matched to a gene: 11. CDR3 length: 18 amino acids. The CDR3 sequence: CASSLTGLTSGGFDEQFF. Written as DNA, the CDR3 is TGTGCCAGCAGCTTAACGGGCCTGACTAGCGGGGGTTTCGATGAGCAGTTCTTC.

The chain combines TRBV7-2 with TRBJ2-7; D gene ambiguous. Germline V gene lookup returns CDR1 SGHTA and CDR2 FQGNSA. Trimming stripped 1 base from V and 5 bases from J, with 12 bases between. The CDR3 consists of 14 residues. In DNA, the CDR3 is TGTGCCAGCAGCTTAGGATACGAGGTCGACGAGCAGTACTTC. Amino acid sequence: CASSLGYEVDEQYF.

This clone was recorded a few times. The chain joins TRBV19 to TRBJ1-6; TRBD1 might be the D (6 bases). The CDR3 is 14 residues long. Germline V gives CDR1 LNHDA, CDR2 SQIVND (reference sequence). The V and J ends lost 8 bases and 6 bases respectively, with 14 bases between them. The CDR3 is CASARGGPNSPLHF. The CDR3 nucleotides read TGTGCCAGTGCTAGGGGGGGACCTAATTCACCCCTCCACTTT.

The chain links TRBV19 to TRBJ1-4; D gene unclear. CDR3 length equals 15 residues. Trimming removed 4 bases from V and 0 bases from J, with 9 bases in between. The germline V gene encodes CDR1 LNHDA and CDR2 SQIVND (reference sequence). The CDR3: CASSTGVATNEKLFF. The CDR3 nucleotides read TGTGCCAGTAGTACAGGCGTTGCAACTAATGAAAAACTGTTTTTT.

The chain has TRBV6-4 and TRBJ1-1; a possible D gene is TRBD1 (6 bases). This CDR3 contains 17 residues. CDR1 MRHNA and CDR2 SNTAGT come from the germline V gene. V was shortened by 4 bases and J by 4 bases, with 22 bases between the two germline ends. The CDR3 reads CASSARPLDSRGTEAFF. In DNA, the CDR3 is TGTGCCAGCAGTGCCCGTCCTCTGGACAGTCGGGGCACTGAAGCTTTCTTT.

The rearrangement uses TRBV19 and TRBJ2-4, with 7 bases identical to TRBD1. This CDR3 comprises 15 residues. Germline lookup yields CDR1 LNHDA and CDR2 SQIVND (reference sequence). Trimming at V came to 5 bases and at J to 2 bases, leaving 6 bases not matched to a gene. The CDR3 is CASSQNRGPKNIQYF. The CDR3 coding sequence is TGTGCCAGTAGTCAGAACAGGGGCCCCAAAAACATTCAGTACTTC.